This is a list of T cell receptor beta chains from one sample in a study of response to subunit inactivated influenza vaccine. Each CDR3 protein gets one entry after TCRdb re-called the RT-PCR reads with MiXCR. In the table there are 500,000 to 700,000 distinct CDR3 sequences, approximately 22% of which are singletons. This sample was also put to use in a study of T cells expressing NK-cell markers.

The sample in question was CD4+ T cells sorted from PBMCs, obtained about 12 days after vaccination. These receptors were taken from a man aged 45-65 years who received an inactivated influenza vaccine. Both conserved end residues are part of each CDR3. The D gene is left open where the match is weak. Rows may omit the clone size; those that give it use once, few, many or a size class.

d_call	v_call	j_call	clone_size	cdr3_aa	cdr3_nt
TRBD1	TRBV12-3/TRBV12-4	TRBJ1-6	-	CASSLRTGGSPLHF	TGTGCCAGCAGTTTGAGGACAGGGGGTTCACCCCTCCACTTT
TRBD1	TRBV5-1	TRBJ2-7	-	CASSHMFTGAPSDEQYF	TGCGCCAGCAGCCATATGTTCACAGGGGCGCCTTCCGACGAGCAGTACTTC
-	TRBV9	TRBJ2-3	-	CASSVTTDTHYF	TGTGCCAGCAGCGTAACCACAGATACGCACTATTTT
TRBD2	TRBV6-5	TRBJ2-3	once	CASSYNTPGLAGSDTQYF	TGTGCCAGCAGTTACAATACACCGGGACTAGCGGGTTCAGATACGCAGTATTTT
-	TRBV6-5	TRBJ2-2	few	CASTYSGGTGELFF	TGTGCCAGCACTTATTCAGGGGGGACCGGGGAGCTGTTTTTT
-	TRBV28	TRBJ1-4	few	CASSSSRSSFNEKLFF	TGTGCCAGCAGTTCCTCACGAAGCTCCTTCAATGAAAAACTGTTTTTT
-	TRBV11-2	TRBJ1-2	few	CASSLGDRAYGYTF	TGTGCCAGCAGCTTAGGAGACAGAGCCTATGGCTACACCTTC
-	TRBV10-3	TRBJ1-5	many	CAISEPGNQPQHF	TGTGCCATCAGTGAGCCAGGGAATCAGCCCCAGCATTTT
TRBD1	TRBV12-3/TRBV12-4	TRBJ2-1	few	CASTYRDRGPNEQFF	TGTGCCAGCACCTACCGGGACAGGGGGCCCAATGAGCAGTTCTTC
-	TRBV10-3	TRBJ1-2	few	CAITRDNYGYTF	TGTGCCATCACCCGGGACAACTATGGCTACACCTTC
-	TRBV18	TRBJ2-3	-	CASSPPGADTQYF	TGTGCCAGCTCACCACCGGGGGCAGATACGCAGTATTTT
TRBD2	TRBV7-3	TRBJ2-3	few	CASSLMGLGDTQYF	TGTGCCAGCAGCTTAATGGGACTAGGGGATACGCAGTATTTT
-	TRBV5-1	TRBJ1-6	-	CASSLDGFRGTNYNSPLHF	TGCGCCAGCAGCTTGGATGGGTTCCGGGGGACAAACTATAATTCACCCCTCCACTTT
-	TRBV7-2	TRBJ2-2	-	CASSKRQYTGELFF	TGTGCCAGCAGCAAAAGACAATACACCGGGGAGCTGTTTTTT
-	TRBV2	TRBJ1-5	few	CASSEARWPQHF	TGTGCCAGCAGTGAAGCGAGGTGGCCCCAGCATTTT
-	TRBV27	TRBJ1-1	-	CASSSSALNTEAFF	TGTGCCAGCAGTTCAAGCGCTCTGAACACTGAAGCTTTCTTT
TRBD1	TRBV5-1	TRBJ2-7	-	CASSPPGTGGYEQYF	TGCGCCAGCAGCCCCCCAGGGACAGGGGGCTACGAGCAGTACTTC
-	TRBV6-5	TRBJ2-4	few	CASSSSQGIQYF	TGTGCCAGCAGTTCGAGTCAGGGCATTCAGTACTTC
TRBD2	TRBV10-3	TRBJ2-1	few	CAISEGRRTSGGAVYNEQFF	TGTGCCATCAGTGAGGGGAGACGGACTAGCGGGGGGGCCGTGTACAATGAGCAGTTCTTC
TRBD2	TRBV28	TRBJ2-7	-	CASRARDYTYEQYF	TGTGCCAGCAGGGCCAGGGACTACACCTACGAGCAGTACTTC
TRBD2	TRBV6-2/TRBV6-3	TRBJ2-5	few	CASSFWTSEYPPGGQETQYF	TGTGCCAGCAGTTTTTGGACTAGCGAGTACCCTCCCGGGGGACAAGAGACCCAGTACTTC
-	TRBV11-2	TRBJ1-3	few	CASSLEAQGGNTIYF	TGTGCCAGCAGCTTAGAGGCGCAGGGAGGAAACACCATATATTTT
-	TRBV12-3/TRBV12-4	TRBJ1-6	many	CASSLFSTRGSPLHF	TGTGCCAGCAGTTTGTTCTCAACCCGGGGTTCACCCCTCCACTTT
TRBD2	TRBV7-8	TRBJ2-5	few	CASSLARLAGRETQYF	TGTGCCAGCAGCTTAGCGCGCTTAGCGGGGAGAGAGACCCAGTACTTC
-	TRBV4-3	TRBJ2-2	-	CASSHSLTGNTGELFF	TGCGCCAGCAGCCATTCTCTGACAGGGAACACCGGGGAGCTGTTTTTT
-	TRBV4-2	TRBJ2-2	-	CASNKGGELFF	TGTGCCAGCAACAAGGGCGGGGAGCTGTTTTTT
TRBD1	TRBV6-2/TRBV6-3	TRBJ1-2	few	CASSYSGQNYGYTF	TGTGCCAGCAGTTATTCGGGACAGAACTATGGCTACACCTTC
TRBD1	TRBV27	TRBJ1-4	-	CASTPTGGANEKLFF	TGTGCCAGCACCCCGACAGGGGGGGCTAATGAAAAACTGTTTTTT
TRBD2	TRBV20-1	TRBJ2-5	many	CSARVAGDFQETQYF	TGCAGTGCTAGAGTTGCGGGAGATTTTCAAGAGACCCAGTACTTC
-	TRBV29-1	TRBJ1-2	-	CSVEGGQAGSGGYTF	TGCAGCGTTGAAGGCGGCCAGGCAGGTTCGGGTGGCTACACCTTC
-	TRBV6-5	TRBJ2-3	-	CASSYSGAKNTDTQYF	TGTGCCAGCAGTTACTCCGGCGCGAAAAACACAGATACGCAGTATTTT
TRBD2	TRBV24-1	TRBJ2-3	few	CATSDPSGGLGTDTQYF	TGTGCCACCAGTGATCCTAGCGGGGGGCTAGGGACAGATACGCAGTATTTT
TRBD2	TRBV29-1	TRBJ2-3	few	CSVHSTSGGALDTQYF	TGCAGCGTACACAGCACTAGCGGGGGGGCATTAGATACGCAGTATTTT
TRBD1	TRBV7-8	TRBJ2-1	many	CASSLAAGTGGTNEQFF	TGTGCCAGCAGCTTAGCCGCTGGGACAGGGGGTACAAATGAGCAGTTCTTC
-	TRBV10-3	TRBJ1-1	-	CAISESVNTEAFF	TGTGCCATCAGTGAGTCGGTGAACACTGAAGCTTTCTTT
-	TRBV4-2	TRBJ2-2	-	CASSQVQGRSGELFF	TGTGCCAGCAGCCAAGTGCAGGGGAGGTCCGGGGAGCTGTTTTTT
-	TRBV10-3	TRBJ2-7	many	CAISELGQGSYEQYF	TGTGCCATCAGTGAATTGGGGCAGGGCTCCTACGAGCAGTACTTC
-	TRBV9	TRBJ1-4	-	CASSATVTTGEKLFF	TGTGCCAGCAGCGCGACAGTCACGACGGGGGAAAAACTGTTTTTT
-	TRBV5-6	TRBJ2-1	few	CASSLGGRYEQFF	TGTGCCAGCAGCTTGGGCGGCAGGTATGAGCAGTTCTTC
-	TRBV5-1	TRBJ2-7	-	CASSRRTQYEQYF	TGCGCCAGCAGCCGACGGACACAGTACGAGCAGTACTTC
-	TRBV5-1	TRBJ1-1	few	CASSLEAGGGWNTEAFF	TGCGCCAGCAGCTTGGAGGCAGGTGGGGGTTGGAACACTGAAGCTTTCTTT
-	TRBV20-1	TRBJ2-6	few	CSAWDSGANVLTF	TGCAGTGCTTGGGACTCTGGGGCCAACGTCCTGACTTTC
TRBD1	TRBV7-2	TRBJ2-7	-	CASGQGNYEQYF	TGTGCCAGTGGACAGGGCAACTACGAGCAGTACTTC
-	TRBV10-3	TRBJ2-3	many	CAISESWGDTQYF	TGTGCCATCAGTGAGTCTTGGGGGGATACGCAGTATTTT
TRBD1	TRBV7-2	TRBJ2-1	-	CASSPNRDRVWGEQFF	TGTGCCAGCAGCCCCAACCGGGACAGGGTGTGGGGCGAGCAGTTCTTC
TRBD2	TRBV12-3/TRBV12-4	TRBJ2-1	-	CASSLIQLNGGTYNEQFF	TGTGCCAGCAGTTTAATTCAGCTAAACGGGGGGACCTACAATGAGCAGTTCTTC
-	TRBV12-3/TRBV12-4	TRBJ2-7	-	CASSLNIGVGEQYF	TGTGCCAGCAGTTTGAATATAGGGGTCGGCGAGCAGTACTTC
-	TRBV6-5	TRBJ2-7	-	CASSYSRQPPTLEQYF	TGTGCCAGCAGTTACTCGAGGCAGCCCCCGACTCTCGAGCAGTACTTC
TRBD2	TRBV4-2	TRBJ2-3	many	CASSQDGGLATDTQYF	TGTGCCAGCAGCCAAGATGGGGGACTAGCTACAGATACGCAGTATTTT
-	TRBV4-3	TRBJ2-7	few	CASSQATGQVYEQYF	TGCGCCAGCAGCCAGGCAACAGGGCAGGTTTACGAGCAGTACTTC
TRBD1	TRBV5-1	TRBJ2-1	few	CASSSQGAYNEQFF	TGCGCCAGCAGTTCACAGGGGGCCTACAATGAGCAGTTCTTC
-	TRBV5-1	TRBJ2-6	-	CASSPGAGMTSGANVLTF	TGCGCCAGCAGCCCTGGGGCAGGCATGACCTCTGGGGCCAACGTCCTGACTTTC
-	TRBV20-1	TRBJ2-7	-	CSASTGRNTYEQYF	TGCAGTGCGTCAACAGGGCGAAATACCTACGAGCAGTACTTC
TRBD1	TRBV5-1	TRBJ2-7	few	CASSLDRGSDEQYF	TGCGCCAGCAGCTTGGACAGGGGGTCCGACGAGCAGTACTTC
-	TRBV11-2	TRBJ2-1	few	CASSLGTVRSNEQFF	TGTGCCAGCAGCTTAGGGACGGTTCGGTCCAATGAGCAGTTCTTC